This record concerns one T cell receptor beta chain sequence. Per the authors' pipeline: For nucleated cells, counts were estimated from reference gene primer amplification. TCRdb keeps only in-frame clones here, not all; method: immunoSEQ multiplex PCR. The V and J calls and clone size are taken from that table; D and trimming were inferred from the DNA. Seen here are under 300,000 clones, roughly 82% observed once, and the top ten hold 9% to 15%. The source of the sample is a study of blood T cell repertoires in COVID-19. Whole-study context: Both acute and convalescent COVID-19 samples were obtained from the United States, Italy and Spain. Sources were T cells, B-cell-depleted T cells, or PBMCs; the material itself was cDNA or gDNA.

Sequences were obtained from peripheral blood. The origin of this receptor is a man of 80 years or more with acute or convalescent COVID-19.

The CDR3 loop reads CASSLDRGLFGYTF. As DNA, the CDR3 is TGTGCCAGTAGCCTGGACAGGGGGCTTTTTGGCTACACCTTC. The chain has TRBV19 and TRBJ1-2, with 11 bases that match TRBD1. V gave up 6 bases and J gave up 7 bases; unmatched junction bases: 7. In germline, CDR1 is LNHDA, CDR2 SQIVND (reference sequence). CDR3 length equals 14 residues.